A single sample gave rise to the 28 T cell receptor beta chains below, sequenced in a study of cytomegalovirus exposure and HLA in healthy donors. The PCR was carried out with 60 Vbeta primers and 13 Jbeta primers. Profiling relied on immunoSEQ multiplex PCR, and the TCRdb table lists in-frame clones only, not all of them. Seen here are over 100,000 clones, approximately 78% observed once, and the top ten hold roughly 20%. Sequenced: PBMCs. The receptor source for this set is a man aged 25 to 45 in good health and CMV-seropositive.

This sequence joins TRBV27 and TRBJ1-2; D is undetermined. Per germline, CDR1 MNHEY and CDR2 SMNVEV (reference sequence). The germline V and J ends were trimmed by 3 bases and 0 bases, with 8 bases remaining between them. This CDR3 contains 14 residues. CDR3 sequence: CASSFRRANYGYTF. The CDR3 coding sequence is TGTGCCAGCAGTTTCCGACGGGCTAACTATGGCTACACCTTC.

This clone occurred once. Its ends do not fully match the called genes, so a read error is possible. The chain combines TRBV11-3 with TRBJ2-7, with 8 nucleotides matching TRBD1. The CDR3 totals 12 residues. The germline gives CDR1 SGHNT, CDR2 YENEEA. The CDR3 here is CRGQEFSYEQYF. CDR3 coding DNA: TGCAGGGGACAGGAGTTCTCCTACGAGCAGTACTTC. The whole variable domain, remainder taken from reference TRBV11-3 and TRBJ2-7, is EAGVVQSPRYKIIEKKQPVAFWCNPISGHNTLYWYLQNLGQGPELLIRYENEEAVDDSQLPKDRFSAERLKGVDSTLKIQPAELGDSAVYLCRGQEFSYEQYFGPGTRLTVT.

This chain joins TRBV18 and TRBJ2-7; possibly TRBD1 for D (6 bases). Trimming left V 2 bases short and J 1 base short, with 15 bases between. This CDR3 region has 16 residues. The germline gives CDR1 KGHSH, CDR2 LQKENI. In nucleotides, the CDR3 is TGTGCCAGCTCACCATTGGGCAGGGGAAGATCCTACGAGCAGTACTTC. Its translation: CASSPLGRGRSYEQYF.

The CDR3 here is CASSLVTGGSGYTF. The CDR3 DNA sequence: TGTGCCAGCAGCTTAGTCACAGGGGGAAGCGGCTACACCTTC. The chain combines TRBV7-8 with TRBJ1-2; 8 bases fit TRBD1. The V and J ends lost 1 base and 8 bases, in that order; junction bases with no gene match: 6. The CDR3 loop spans 14 amino acids. CDR1 is SGHVS and CDR2 is FQNEAQ in the germline V gene.

The chain is built from TRBV6-4 and TRBJ2-3; 8 bases align to TRBD1. CDR1 and CDR2 from the germline V gene are MRHNA and SNTAGT. The CDR3 has 16 amino acids. The V gene end was trimmed by 0 bases and the J gene end by 6 bases; junction bases not matched to a gene: 8. CDR3 sequence: CASSDSGTGGYDTQYF. The CDR3 coding sequence is TGTGCCAGCAGTGACTCGGGGACAGGAGGGTATGATACGCAGTATTTT.

In its sample, this clone was seen a few times. This rearrangement joins TRBV27 to TRBJ2-3; no reliable D call. The V end lost 0 bases, the J end lost 0 bases, and 10 bases lay between the germline ends. Germline V lookup: CDR1 MNHEY, CDR2 SMNVEV (reference sequence). This CDR3 comprises 16 residues. CDR3 sequence (DNA): TGTGCCAGCAGTTTATCGAGTATGGTTAGCACAGATACGCAGTATTTT. Protein product: CASSLSSMVSTDTQYF.

The chain joins TRBV6-5 to TRBJ1-4; 7 bases map to TRBD1. This CDR3 spans 14 amino acids. CDR1 is MNHEY, CDR2 SVGAGI, per germline. V lost 6 bases to trimming and J lost 5 bases; unmatched junction nucleotides: 6. The CDR3 sequence is CASRADRRNEKLFF. CDR3 DNA: TGTGCCAGCAGGGCGGACAGGAGAAATGAAAAACTGTTTTTT.

J is TRBJ2-7 and V is TRBV5-4; 13 bases fit TRBD2. Per the germline V gene, CDR1 is SGHNT and CDR2 is YYREEE (reference sequence). Losses at the gene ends were 2 bases for V and 5 bases for J; bases not matched to a gene: 7. The CDR3 is 16 residues long. The CDR3 DNA reads TGTGCCAGCAGCTTTAAGACTAGCGGGGGGATGAACGAGCAGTACTTC. It specifies CASSFKTSGGMNEQYF.

This clone is deemed medium-sized. CDR3 residues: CASSRQDSGANVLTF. CDR3 DNA: TGTGCCAGCAGCCGACAGGACTCTGGGGCCAACGTCCTGACTTTC. The chain has TRBV7-3 and TRBJ2-6; D is possibly TRBD1 (6 bases). The CDR3 is 15 residues long. V shed 5 bases and J shed 0 bases, with 8 bases lying between them. Germline lookup yields CDR1 SGHTA and CDR2 FQGTGA.

This clone has a single count. In DNA form, the CDR3 reads TGTGCCAGCAGCTTAGACGGGGGTCGTGGAAACACCATATATTTT. Protein sequence: CASSLDGGRGNTIYF. The chain employs TRBV7-7 and TRBJ1-3; TRBD1 might be the D (5 bases). V was shortened by 1 base and J by 3 bases, with 10 bases between the two germline ends. The CDR3 has 15 residues. Germline loops: CDR1 SSHAT, CDR2 FNYEAQ (reference sequence).

This chain joins TRBV10-1 and TRBJ2-3, with a possible D match to TRBD1 (5 bases). The CDR3 loop spans 14 amino acids. Per germline, CDR1 WNHNN and CDR2 SYGVQD (reference sequence). V lost 3 bases, J lost 2 bases, and 9 bases lay in between. CDR3 in DNA: TGCGCCAGCAGTGAAAACAGGTTCACAGATACGCAGTATTTT. This codes for CASSENRFTDTQYF.

This clone was observed a single time. The chain is built from TRBV5-4 and TRBJ1-1; 9 bases are a match to TRBD1. V was pared by 4 bases and J by 6 bases, with 16 bases of the junction left unmatched. The CDR3 contains 17 residues. CDR1 and CDR2 (germline): SGHNT, YYREEE (reference sequence). The CDR3 region has the DNA TGTGCCAGCAGCGACCGGACAGGGGCTGGAGACGACTCTGAAGCTTTCTTT. Translating gives CASSDRTGAGDDSEAFF. The full variable domain, with the rest looked up from reference TRBV5-4 and TRBJ1-1, is ETGVTQSPTHLIKTRGQQVTLRCSSQSGHNTVSWYQQALGQGPQFIFQYYREEENGRGNFPPRFSGLQFPNYSSELNVNALELDDSALYLCASSDRTGAGDDSEAFFGQGTRLTVV.

This sequence joins TRBV19 and TRBJ1-1; tentatively, D is TRBD1 (6 bases). Trimming removed 8 bases at V and 1 base at J, with 11 bases between. CDR3 length: 13 amino acids. Germline V gives CDR1 LNHDA, CDR2 SQIVND (reference sequence). The CDR3 region has the DNA TGTGCCAGTTTAGGCAGGGGGAACACTGAAGCTTTCTTT. Translating gives CASLGRGNTEAFF.

The chain joins TRBV9 to TRBJ2-3; TRBD2 matches at 8 bases. The V and J ends lost 4 bases and 4 bases, in that order; junction bases with no gene match: 11. Germline lookup yields CDR1 SGDLS and CDR2 YYNGEE. This CDR3 has 16 amino acids. CDR3 in DNA: TGTGCCAGCAGCCCTCGGGGACTAGTGGCGTCAGATACGCAGTATTTT. Amino acids: CASSPRGLVASDTQYF.

This clone showed up just a few times. CDR3 nucleotides: TGCGCCAGCAGCTTAAAGACAGGGGGAGAAAACACCATATATTTT. Translating it yields CASSLKTGGENTIYF. V is TRBV5-1 and J is TRBJ1-3; 9 nucleotides align to TRBD1. The CDR3 is made up of 15 amino acids. Germline CDR1 and CDR2: SGHRS and YFSETQ. Unmatched junction bases numbered 6, after V lost 2 bases and J lost 6 bases.

The genes are TRBV7-2 and TRBJ1-5; D uncertain. CDR1 and CDR2 (germline): SGHTA, FQGNSA. Trimming left V 1 base short and J 3 bases short, with 4 bases between. This CDR3 comprises 13 residues. The CDR3 loop is CASSLVNNQPQHF. In DNA, the CDR3 is TGTGCCAGCAGCTTAGTCAACAATCAGCCCCAGCATTTT.

CDR3 coding DNA: TGTGCCAGCAGCCCGGGACTAGCGGGGGGGCTGGACGAGCAGTACTTC. It is translated as CASSPGLAGGLDEQYF. V is TRBV2 and J is TRBJ2-7; 16 bases match TRBD2. V lost 6 bases to trimming and J lost 5 bases; unmatched junction nucleotides: 7. This CDR3 contains 16 residues. In germline, CDR1 is SNHLY, CDR2 FYNNEI. Full variable domain (missing parts from reference TRBV2 and TRBJ2-7): EPEVTQTPSHQVTQMGQEVILRCVPISNHLYFYWYRQILGQKVEFLVSFYNNEISEKSEIFDDQFSVERPDGSNFTLKIRSTKLEDSAMYFCASSPGLAGGLDEQYFGPGTRLTVT.

The chain recombines TRBV2 with TRBJ2-3; D might be TRBD2 (5 bases). Germline-derived CDR1 and CDR2 are SNHLY and FYNNEI. CDR3 length: 11 amino acids. V dropped 11 bases and J dropped 6 bases, with 12 bases sitting between them. In DNA form, the CDR3 reads TGTGCCGGCCATTCGGGGGATACGCAGTATTTT. This codes for CAGHSGDTQYF.

The CDR3 is CASSDTGSSYEQYF. CDR3 coding DNA: TGCGCCAGCAGTGATACAGGGTCCTCCTACGAGCAGTACTTC. The rearrangement links TRBV10-2 to TRBJ2-7; maybe TRBD1 (6 bases). CDR3 size: 14 residues. The V gene lost 3 bases and the J gene lost 0 bases, with 9 bases spanning the gap. Germline V gene lookup returns CDR1 WSHSY and CDR2 SAAADI.

The rearrangement joins TRBV5-1 to TRBJ1-1; D gene uncertain. Germline-derived CDR1 and CDR2 are SGHRS and YFSETQ. The V end lost 2 bases, the J end lost 3 bases, and 8 bases lay between the germline ends. This CDR3 spans 13 amino acids. CDR3 protein: CASSLNGDTEAFF. CDR3 DNA sequence: TGCGCCAGCAGCTTAAACGGGGACACTGAAGCTTTCTTT.

The V gene is TRBV2, the J gene TRBJ2-5; possibly TRBD1 for D (6 bases). CDR3 length equals 15 residues. Deletions cut 3 bases from V and 4 bases from J, with 15 bases between. CDR1 is SNHLY and CDR2 is FYNNEI in the germline V gene. The CDR3 sequence: CASSDDQGFIETQYF. CDR3 nucleotide sequence: TGTGCCAGCAGTGATGACCAGGGGTTCATAGAGACCCAGTACTTC.

The gene calls are TRBV6-5 and TRBJ1-1; D is ambiguous. V was clipped by 8 bases and J by 2 bases, with 12 bases between them. Germline assignment: CDR1 MNHEY and CDR2 SVGAGI. The CDR3 has 13 amino acids. The CDR3 loop is CASSEGRNTEAFF. The CDR3 bases are TGTGCCAGCTCCGAGGGCAGAAACACTGAAGCTTTCTTT.

V gene TRBV6-5 combines with J gene TRBJ1-5; 9 nucleotides match TRBD1. The V gene's germline CDR1 is MNHEY and CDR2 SVGAGI. This CDR3 has 14 residues. V shed 6 bases, J shed 5 bases, and the junction held 5 bases outside the gene matches. CDR3 in DNA: TGTGCCAGCAGACCCGGGACAGGGTATCAGCCCCAGCATTTT. Its translation: CASRPGTGYQPQHF.

V usage is TRBV29-1 and J usage is TRBJ2-3; 7 bases agree with TRBD2. The germline V gene encodes CDR1 SQVTM and CDR2 ANQGSEA. The V segment lost 7 bases and the J segment 0 bases; nucleotides outside the gene matches: 7. This CDR3 comprises 14 residues. CDR3 bases: TGCAGCGGACTTCTAGCGGTTAGCACAGATACGCAGTATTTT. Translation gives CSGLLAVSTDTQYF.

There are a few counts of this clone. CDR3 in amino acids: CASSITGSGETQYF. CDR3 DNA: TGCGCCAGCAGCATCACAGGGTCCGGAGAGACCCAGTACTTC. The gene calls are TRBV5-1 and TRBJ2-5, with D perhaps matching TRBD1 (6 bases). Germline V gives CDR1 SGHRS, CDR2 YFSETQ. The CDR3 extends over 14 amino acids. Trimming shortened V by 4 bases and J by 4 bases, and 14 bases separated the two germline ends. The variable domain in full, completed from reference TRBV5-1 and TRBJ2-5, reads KAGVTQTPRYLIKTRGQQVTLSCSPISGHRSVSWYQQTPGQGLQFLFEYFSETQRNKGNFPGRFSGRQFSNSRSEMNVSTLELGDSALYLCASSITGSGETQYFGPGTRLLVL.

This chain joins TRBV2 and TRBJ1-6; no reliable D call. CDR1 and CDR2 (germline): SNHLY, FYNNEI. The CDR3 totals 14 residues. Trimming stripped 9 bases from V and 9 bases from J, with 18 bases between. CDR3 protein: CASTMEGSGSPLHF. For the CDR3, the DNA is TGTGCCAGTACCATGGAGGGCTCGGGTTCACCCCTCCACTTT.

The chain has TRBV10-1 and TRBJ2-2, with 7 bases identical to TRBD1. The CDR3 has 14 amino acids. Germline V CDR1 and CDR2: WNHNN, SYGVQD (reference sequence). Unmatched junction bases numbered 4, after V lost 6 bases and J lost 3 bases. The CDR3 sequence is CASSRTGDTGELFF. The DNA of the CDR3 is TGCGCCAGCAGCCGAACAGGGGACACCGGGGAGCTGTTTTTT.

Relative to its sample, this clone is medium-sized. Other nucleotide sequences from this sample produce the same CDR3. The chain employs TRBV9 and TRBJ2-7, with 10 bases matching TRBD1. CDR1 is SGDLS and CDR2 is YYNGEE in the germline V gene. The V gene end was trimmed by 4 bases and the J gene end by 0 bases; junction bases not matched to a gene: 4. CDR3 length: 15 amino acids. Here the CDR3 DNA reads TGTGCCAGCAGCTTGGGACAGGGGAGCTCCTACGAGCAGTACTTC. Translated, it gives CASSLGQGSSYEQYF.